This T cell receptor (beta chain) stems from a study of early T cells in non-severe SARS-CoV-2 infection. Study as a whole: Bulk RNA taken from unsorted whole blood was sequenced, leaving chains unpaired.

This clonotype was picked up a small number of times. Tagging with unique molecular identifiers was applied to individual cDNA molecules. TCRdb itself ran the 5' RACE reads through MiXCR, one entry per CDR3 protein. The sample holds 75,000 to 95,000 distinct CDR3 sequences, around 16% seen once. This clonotype was obtained from an adult who was a healthcare worker with PCR-confirmed SARS-CoV-2 infection or an uninfected control (not recorded which). The source was whole blood, collected at baseline.

CDR3 DNA: TGTGCCAGCAGTTATTACATACCGGGCGGAAGCTCCTACAATGAGCAGTTCTTC. It encodes CASSYYIPGGSSYNEQFF. The rearrangement links TRBV6-6 to TRBJ2-1; D not resolved. Trimming removed 3 bases from V and 0 bases from J, with 18 bases in between. The germline V gene encodes CDR1 MNHNY and CDR2 SVGAGI (reference sequence). This CDR3 has 18 residues.